This T cell receptor (beta chain) is drawn from a study of cytomegalovirus exposure and HLA in healthy donors. Whole-study findings and limits: As confirmed in vitro, a few CMV-associated chains were specific for CMV antigens. Most TCR sequences were uncommon, yet certain public TCRs appeared in many donors. Accounts indicate the classifier identified cytomegalovirus status with strong specificity and sensitivity.

Separation from the roughly 670-subject first cohort characterized the approximately 120-subject validation cohort, to which the donors belonged. As regards this clone: Its target is unknown.

The CDR3 has 13 amino acids. Germline V gene data show CDR1 as GTSNPN and CDR2 as SVGIG (reference sequence). Trimming stripped 1 base from V and 5 bases from J, with 8 bases between. The protocol was immunoSEQ multiplex PCR, while the TCRdb copy is restricted to in-frame clones and leaves out a portion. The sample has fewer than 250,000 clones; 80% to 90% are singletons. The rearrangement uses TRBV30 and TRBJ2-2; perhaps TRBD1 as D (6 bases). The TCR sequence derives from a woman aged 18-29 years in good health and CMV-seropositive. The sequenced material came from PBMCs. The CDR3 reads CAWSDGTTGELFF. As DNA, the CDR3 is TGTGCCTGGAGTGACGGGACAACCGGGGAGCTGTTTTTT.